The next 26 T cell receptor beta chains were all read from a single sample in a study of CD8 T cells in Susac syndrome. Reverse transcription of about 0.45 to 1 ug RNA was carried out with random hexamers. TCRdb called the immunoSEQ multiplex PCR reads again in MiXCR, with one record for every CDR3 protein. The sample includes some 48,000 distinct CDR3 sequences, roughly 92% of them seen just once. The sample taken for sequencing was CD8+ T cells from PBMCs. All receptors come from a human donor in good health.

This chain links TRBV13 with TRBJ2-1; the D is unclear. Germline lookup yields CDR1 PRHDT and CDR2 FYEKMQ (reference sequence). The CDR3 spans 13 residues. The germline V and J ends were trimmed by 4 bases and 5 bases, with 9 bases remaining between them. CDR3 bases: TGTGCCAGCAGCTCCGCCCCCAACAATGAGCAGTTCTTC. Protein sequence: CASSSAPNNEQFF.

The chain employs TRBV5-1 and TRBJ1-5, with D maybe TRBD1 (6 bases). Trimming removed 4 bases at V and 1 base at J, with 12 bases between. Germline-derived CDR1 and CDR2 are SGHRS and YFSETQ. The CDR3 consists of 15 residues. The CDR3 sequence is CASSHLGASNQPQHF. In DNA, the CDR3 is TGCGCCAGCAGCCACTTGGGGGCAAGCAATCAGCCCCAGCATTTT.

CDR3 amino acids: CASSEDSPPSLAGGYNEQFF. CDR3 nucleotides: TGCGCCAGCAGTGAGGACTCACCCCCGTCTTTAGCGGGGGGGTACAATGAGCAGTTCTTC. This chain links TRBV10-2 with TRBJ2-1, with 11 bases aligning to TRBD2. V gave up 2 bases and J gave up 4 bases; unmatched junction bases: 16. Germline V gives CDR1 WSHSY, CDR2 SAAADI. This CDR3 is built from 20 residues.

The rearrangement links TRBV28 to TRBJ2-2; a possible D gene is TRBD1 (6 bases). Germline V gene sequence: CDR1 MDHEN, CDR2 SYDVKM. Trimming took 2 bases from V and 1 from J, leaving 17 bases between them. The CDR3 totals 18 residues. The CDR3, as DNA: TGTGCCAGCAGTTTAAGCGGAGTCCGGGACAAGAACACCGGGGAGCTGTTTTTT. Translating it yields CASSLSGVRDKNTGELFF.

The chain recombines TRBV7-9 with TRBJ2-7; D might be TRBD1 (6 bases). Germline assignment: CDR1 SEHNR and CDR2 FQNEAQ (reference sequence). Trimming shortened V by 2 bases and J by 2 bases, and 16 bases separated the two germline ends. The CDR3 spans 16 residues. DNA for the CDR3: TGTGCCAGCAGCTTACTTAGTTCAGGGGACGCCTACGAGCAGTACTTC. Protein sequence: CASSLLSSGDAYEQYF.

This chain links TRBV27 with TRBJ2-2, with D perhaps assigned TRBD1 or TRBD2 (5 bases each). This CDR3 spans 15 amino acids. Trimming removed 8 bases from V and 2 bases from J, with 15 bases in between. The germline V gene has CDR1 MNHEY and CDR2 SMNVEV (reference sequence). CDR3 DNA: TGTGCCAGCGGGGACGACAGAGGCAACACCGGGGAGCTGTTTTTT. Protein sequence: CASGDDRGNTGELFF.

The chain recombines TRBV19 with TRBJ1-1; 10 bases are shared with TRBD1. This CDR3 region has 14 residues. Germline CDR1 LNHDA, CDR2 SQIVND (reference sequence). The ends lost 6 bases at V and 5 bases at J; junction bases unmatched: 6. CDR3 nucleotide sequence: TGTGCCAGTAGGGATGACAGGGGGCGGACTGAAGCTTTCTTT. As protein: CASRDDRGRTEAFF.

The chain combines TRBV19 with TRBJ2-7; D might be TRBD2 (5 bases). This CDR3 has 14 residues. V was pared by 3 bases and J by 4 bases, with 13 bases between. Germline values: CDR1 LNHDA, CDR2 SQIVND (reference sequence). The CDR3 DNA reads TGTGCCAGTAGTATCGCTGGGCGACTATACGAGCAGTACTTC. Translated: CASSIAGRLYEQYF.

CDR3 residues: CASSIGNLGRTEAFF. In nucleotides, the CDR3 is TGTGCCAGTAGTATAGGGAACCTCGGGAGGACTGAAGCTTTCTTT. The J gene is TRBJ1-1, the V gene TRBV19; D is uncertain. CDR3 length equals 15 residues. V was pared by 1 base and J by 5 bases, with 14 bases between. Germline V gene lookup returns CDR1 LNHDA and CDR2 SQIVND (reference sequence).

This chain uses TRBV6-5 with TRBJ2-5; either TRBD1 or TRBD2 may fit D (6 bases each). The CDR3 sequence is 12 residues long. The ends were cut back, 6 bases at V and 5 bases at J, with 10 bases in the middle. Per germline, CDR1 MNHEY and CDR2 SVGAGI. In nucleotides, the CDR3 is TGTGCCAGCAGCGGGGGCGGGGAGACCCAGTACTTC. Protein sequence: CASSGGGETQYF.

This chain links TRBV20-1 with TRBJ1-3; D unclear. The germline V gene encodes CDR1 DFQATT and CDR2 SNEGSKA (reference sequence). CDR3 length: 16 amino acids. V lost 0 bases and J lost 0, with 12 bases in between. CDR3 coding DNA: TGCAGTGCTAGAGATCTTGACGGTCACTCTGGAAACACCATATATTTT. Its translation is CSARDLDGHSGNTIYF.

CDR3 in DNA: TGTGCCAGCAGCTCCGACAGGGCTCAGGAAGAGACCCAGTACTTC. Protein: CASSSDRAQEETQYF. This rearrangement joins TRBV7-2 to TRBJ2-5, with TRBD1 matching 7 bases. The junction had 8 bases not matched to a gene; V was cut back by 4 bases and J by 3 bases. Germline CDR1 reads SGHTA; CDR2 reads FQGNSA. This CDR3 has 15 amino acids.

CDR3 DNA: TGCGCCAGCAGCCAAGGGGGACAGTTCCGTGAGGCCGGGGAGCTGTTTTTT. This gives the protein CASSQGGQFREAGELFF. The chain couples TRBV4-1 to TRBJ2-2; 7 positions match TRBD1. Looked up from germline, CDR1 is MGHRA and CDR2 is YSYEKL. J gave up 6 bases and V 1 base, and 11 bases lay outside the gene matches. The CDR3 has 17 residues.

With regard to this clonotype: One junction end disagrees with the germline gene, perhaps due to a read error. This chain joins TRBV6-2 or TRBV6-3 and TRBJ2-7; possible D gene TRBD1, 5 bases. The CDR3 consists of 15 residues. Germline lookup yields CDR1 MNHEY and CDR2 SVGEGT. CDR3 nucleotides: TGTGCCAGCAGTTACGTGGCAGGGAAGTCCTACGAGCAGCACTTC. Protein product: CASSYVAGKSYEQHF.

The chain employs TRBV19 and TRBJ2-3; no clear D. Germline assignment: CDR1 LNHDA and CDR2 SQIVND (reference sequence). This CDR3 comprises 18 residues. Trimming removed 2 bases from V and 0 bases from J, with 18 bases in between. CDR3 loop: CASSIYPLAGTSTDTQYF. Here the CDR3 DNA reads TGTGCCAGTAGTATATATCCGCTGGCCGGCACGAGCACAGATACGCAGTATTTT.

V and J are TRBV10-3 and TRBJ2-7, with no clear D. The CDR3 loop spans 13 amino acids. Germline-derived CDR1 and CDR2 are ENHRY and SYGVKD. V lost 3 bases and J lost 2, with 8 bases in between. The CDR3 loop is CAISEQSTYEQYF. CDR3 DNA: TGTGCCATCAGTGAACAGTCGACCTACGAGCAGTACTTC.

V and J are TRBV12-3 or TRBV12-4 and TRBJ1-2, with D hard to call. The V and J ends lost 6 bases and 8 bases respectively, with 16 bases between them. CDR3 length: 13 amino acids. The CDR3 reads CASRIGLQEGYTF. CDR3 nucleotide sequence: TGTGCCAGCAGGATCGGACTGCAGGAGGGCTACACCTTC.

The CDR3 reads CASPPGHTNQPQHF. The CDR3, as DNA: TGTGCCAGCCCTCCGGGACACACTAATCAGCCCCAGCATTTT. The rearrangement joins TRBV19 to TRBJ1-5; D perhaps matches TRBD1 (6 bases). There are 14 residues in the CDR3. Germline CDR1 is LNHDA and CDR2 is SQIVND (reference sequence). The ends were cut back, 9 bases at V and 4 bases at J, with 16 bases in the middle.

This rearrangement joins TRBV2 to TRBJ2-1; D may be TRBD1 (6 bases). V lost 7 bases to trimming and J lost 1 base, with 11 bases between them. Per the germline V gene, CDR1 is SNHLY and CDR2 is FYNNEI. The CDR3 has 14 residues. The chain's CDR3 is CASTGHPSYNEQFF. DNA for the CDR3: TGTGCCAGCACGGGACACCCATCCTACAATGAGCAGTTCTTC.

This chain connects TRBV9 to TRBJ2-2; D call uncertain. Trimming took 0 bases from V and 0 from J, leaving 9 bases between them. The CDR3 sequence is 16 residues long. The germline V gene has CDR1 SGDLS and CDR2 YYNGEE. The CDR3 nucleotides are TGTGCCAGCAGCGTAGCCCAGGCTGCGAACACCGGGGAGCTGTTTTTT. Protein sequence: CASSVAQAANTGELFF.

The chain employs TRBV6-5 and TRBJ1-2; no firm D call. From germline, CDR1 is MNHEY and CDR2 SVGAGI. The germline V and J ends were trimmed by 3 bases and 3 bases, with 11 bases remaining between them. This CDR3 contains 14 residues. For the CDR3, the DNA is TGTGCCAGCAGTTATTTTGCCAGCGACTATGGCTACACCTTC. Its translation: CASSYFASDYGYTF.

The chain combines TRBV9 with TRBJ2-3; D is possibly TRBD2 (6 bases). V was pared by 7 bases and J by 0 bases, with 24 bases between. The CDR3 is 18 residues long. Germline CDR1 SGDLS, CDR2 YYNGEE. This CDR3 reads CASGGLKATPSSTDTQYF. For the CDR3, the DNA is TGTGCCAGCGGGGGACTGAAGGCGACACCCTCTAGCACAGATACGCAGTATTTT.

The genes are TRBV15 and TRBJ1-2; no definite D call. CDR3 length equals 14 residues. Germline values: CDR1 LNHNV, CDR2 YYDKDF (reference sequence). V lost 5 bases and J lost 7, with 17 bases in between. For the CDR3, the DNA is TGTGCCACCAGCTCCACAGTCGATTTGAGTGGCTACACCTTC. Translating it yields CATSSTVDLSGYTF.

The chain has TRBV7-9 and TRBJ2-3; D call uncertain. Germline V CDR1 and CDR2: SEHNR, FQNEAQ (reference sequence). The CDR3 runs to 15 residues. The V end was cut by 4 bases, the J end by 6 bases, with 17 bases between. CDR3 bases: TGTGCCAGCAGCTCTGACACCCTGGCCTTCGATACGCAGTATTTT. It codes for CASSSDTLAFDTQYF.

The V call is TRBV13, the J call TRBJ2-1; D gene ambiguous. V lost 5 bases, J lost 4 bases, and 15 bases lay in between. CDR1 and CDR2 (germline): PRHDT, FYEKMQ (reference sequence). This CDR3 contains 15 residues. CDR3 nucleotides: TGTGCCAGCAGCATAGCAGCTACTATATACAATGAGCAGTTCTTC. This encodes CASSIAATIYNEQFF.

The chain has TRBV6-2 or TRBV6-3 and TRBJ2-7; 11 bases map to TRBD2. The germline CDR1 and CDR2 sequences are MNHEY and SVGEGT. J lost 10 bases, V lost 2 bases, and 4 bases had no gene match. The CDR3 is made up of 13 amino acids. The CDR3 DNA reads TGTGCCAGCAGTTACGGACTAGCGGGTGATCAGTACTTC. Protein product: CASSYGLAGDQYF.